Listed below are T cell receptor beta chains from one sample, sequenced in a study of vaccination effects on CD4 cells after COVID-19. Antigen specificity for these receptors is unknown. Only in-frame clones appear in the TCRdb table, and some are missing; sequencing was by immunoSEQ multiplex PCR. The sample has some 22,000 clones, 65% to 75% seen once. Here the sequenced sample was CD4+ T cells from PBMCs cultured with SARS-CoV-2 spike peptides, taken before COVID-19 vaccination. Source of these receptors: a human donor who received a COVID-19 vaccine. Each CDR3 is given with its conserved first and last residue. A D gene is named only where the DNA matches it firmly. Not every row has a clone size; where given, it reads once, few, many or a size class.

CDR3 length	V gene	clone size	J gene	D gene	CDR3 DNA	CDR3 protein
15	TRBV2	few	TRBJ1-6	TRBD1	TGTGCCAGCAGTAACAGGGGCACGGGGGGTTCACCCCTCCACTTT	CASSNRGTGGSPLHF
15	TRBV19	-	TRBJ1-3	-	TGTGCCAGTACCTCGACTGGGAGCTCTGGAAACACCATATATTTT	CASTSTGSSGNTIYF
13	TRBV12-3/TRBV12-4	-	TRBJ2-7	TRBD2	TGTGCCAGCAGTATTAGCGGGAGCTACGAGCAGTACTTC	CASSISGSYEQYF
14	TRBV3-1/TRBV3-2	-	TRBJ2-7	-	TGTGCCAGCAGCCAAGTTCTCCTAGCTTACGAGCAGTACTTC	CASSQVLLAYEQYF
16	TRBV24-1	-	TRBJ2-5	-	TGTGCCACCAGTGATTTAAAATTTGGAGGGAGGGAGACCCAGTACTTC	CATSDLKFGGRETQYF
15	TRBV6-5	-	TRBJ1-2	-	TGTGCCAGCACAAGAGGGTGGTCCGCGGGCTATGGCTACACCTTC	CASTRGWSAGYGYTF
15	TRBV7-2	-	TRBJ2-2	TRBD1	TGTGCCAGCGCGTTAGGACAGGGGGTGATGGGGGAGCTGTTTTTT	CASALGQGVMGELFF
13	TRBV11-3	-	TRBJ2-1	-	TGTGCCAGCAGCAGGGACCAATACAATGAGCAGTTCTTC	CASSRDQYNEQFF
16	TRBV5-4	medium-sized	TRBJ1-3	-	TGTGCCAGCAGCACCGGAGGGGGGGCCTCTGGAAACACCATATATTTT	CASSTGGGASGNTIYF
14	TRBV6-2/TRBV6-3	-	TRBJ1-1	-	TGTGCCAGCAGTTACTGGGGGTTGTTCACTGAAGCTTTCTTT	CASSYWGLFTEAFF
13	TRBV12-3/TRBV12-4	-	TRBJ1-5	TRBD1	TGTGCCAGCACCGGGACAGGGGACCAGCCCCAGCATTTT	CASTGTGDQPQHF
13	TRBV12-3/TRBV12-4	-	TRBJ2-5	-	TGTGCCAGTGGACATTCAACCCAAGAGACCCAGTACTTC	CASGHSTQETQYF
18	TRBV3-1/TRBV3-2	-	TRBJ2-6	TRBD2	TGTGCCAGCAGCCCTAGCGGGAGGGCACTCTCTGGGGCCAACGTCCTGACTTTC	CASSPSGRALSGANVLTF
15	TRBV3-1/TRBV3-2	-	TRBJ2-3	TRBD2	TGTGCCAGCAGCGTAGCCGGGACTAGCGGAGATACGCAGTATTTT	CASSVAGTSGDTQYF
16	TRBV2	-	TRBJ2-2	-	TGTGCCAGCAGTGAGGTCAGACTCACGAACACCGGGGAGCTGTTTTTT	CASSEVRLTNTGELFF
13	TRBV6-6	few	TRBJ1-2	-	TGTGCCAGCACCTTACCGGGACGACATGGCTACACCTTC	CASTLPGRHGYTF
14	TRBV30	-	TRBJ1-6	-	TGTGCCTGTGACAGGAGCTCCTATAATTCACCCCTCCACTTT	CACDRSSYNSPLHF
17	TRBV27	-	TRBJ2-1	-	TGTGCCAGCAGTTCTCATCTTGGGCAGTTAACCTACAATGAGCAGTTCTTC	CASSSHLGQLTYNEQFF
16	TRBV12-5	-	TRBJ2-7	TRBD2	TGTGCTAGTGGCTTCGCTGGGACTAGCGGGAGTAATGAGCAGTACTTC	CASGFAGTSGSNEQYF
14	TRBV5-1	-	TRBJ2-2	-	TGCGCCAGCCGCAGGGCTTCTGACACCGGGGAGCTGTTTTTT	CASRRASDTGELFF
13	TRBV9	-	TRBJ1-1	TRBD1	TGTGCCAGCAGCCTAGGGGACAGCGCTGAAGCTTTCTTT	CASSLGDSAEAFF
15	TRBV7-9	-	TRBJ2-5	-	TGTGCCAGCAGCTTAGGGGACCGCGATCGAGAGACCCAGTACTTC	CASSLGDRDRETQYF
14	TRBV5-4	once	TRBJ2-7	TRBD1	TGTGCCAGCAGCCCCGGGACAGGGTGGAGCGAGCAGTACTTC	CASSPGTGWSEQYF
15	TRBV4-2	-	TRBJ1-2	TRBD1	TGTGCCAGCAGCCAAGAGGGGGACAGGGAGAACGGCTACACCTTC	CASSQEGDRENGYTF
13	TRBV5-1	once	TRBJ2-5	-	TGCGCCAGCAGCTGGGGGCGGCAAGAGACCCAGTACTTC	CASSWGRQETQYF
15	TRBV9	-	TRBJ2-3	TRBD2	TGTGCCAGCAGCGCAGCGGGGTCCCGGGGAGATACGCAGTATTTT	CASSAAGSRGDTQYF
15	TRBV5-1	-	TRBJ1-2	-	TGCGCCAGCAGCTTGGCCGGGACGGTTGGATATGGCTACACCTTC	CASSLAGTVGYGYTF
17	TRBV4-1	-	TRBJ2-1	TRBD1	TGCGCCAGCAGCCATGGACCCGGGACAGGGTTTCACAATGAGCAGTTCTTC	CASSHGPGTGFHNEQFF
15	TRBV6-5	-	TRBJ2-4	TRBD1	TGTGCCAGCAGCGGGACAGGGAAGGCCAAAAACATTCAGTACTTC	CASSGTGKAKNIQYF
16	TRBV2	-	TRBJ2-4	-	TGTGCCAGCAGTGTAAGTGAGGTCGGGCAATACAACATTCAGTACTTC	CASSVSEVGQYNIQYF
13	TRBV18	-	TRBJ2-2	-	TGTGCCAGCTCACCGCGGGACACCGGGGAGCTGTTTTTT	CASSPRDTGELFF
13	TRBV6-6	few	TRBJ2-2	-	TGTGCCAGCAATGGGAAATACACCGGGGAGCTGTTTTTT	CASNGKYTGELFF
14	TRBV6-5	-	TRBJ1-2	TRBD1	TGTGCCAGCAGTAACGACAGGGCGCCCTATGGCTACACCTTC	CASSNDRAPYGYTF
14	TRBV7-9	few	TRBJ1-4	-	TGTGCCAGCAACCCCGGCGCAACTAATGAAAAACTGTTTTTT	CASNPGATNEKLFF
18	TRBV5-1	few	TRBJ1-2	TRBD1	TGCGCCAGCAGCGAACCCGGGACAGCCGTCCGAAGTAACTATGGCTACACCTTC	CASSEPGTAVRSNYGYTF
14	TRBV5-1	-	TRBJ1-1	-	TGCGCCAGCAGCTTGTCAGTCCTGAACACTGAAGCTTTCTTT	CASSLSVLNTEAFF
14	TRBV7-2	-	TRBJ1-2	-	TGTGCCAGCAGCGTAGGAACTCTAAACTATGGCTACACCTTC	CASSVGTLNYGYTF
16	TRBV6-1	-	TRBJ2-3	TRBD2	TGTGCCAGCAGTGAAGGACTAGCGGGAGGTTTAGATACGCAGTATTTT	CASSEGLAGGLDTQYF
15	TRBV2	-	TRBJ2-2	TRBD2	TGTGCCTGCACCCCGGCGGGAGTGCCCACCGGGGAGCTGTTTTTT	CACTPAGVPTGELFF
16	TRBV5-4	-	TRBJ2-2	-	TGTGCCAGCAGCGCACCCCCAGGGGAGGGTACCGGGGAGCTGTTTTTT	CASSAPPGEGTGELFF
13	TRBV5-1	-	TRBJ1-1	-	TGCGCCAGCAGCTTGGTTACGAACACTGAAGCTTTCTTT	CASSLVTNTEAFF
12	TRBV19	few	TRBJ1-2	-	TGTGCCAGTAGATGGGGGGCGCGGGGCTACACCTTC	CASRWGARGYTF
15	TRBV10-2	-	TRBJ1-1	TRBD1	TGCGCCAGCAGTGAGTCGGGACAGGCGAATACTGAAGCTTTCTTT	CASSESGQANTEAFF
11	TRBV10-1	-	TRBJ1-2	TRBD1	TGCGCCAGCAGTGGGACAGGGGGCTACACCTTC	CASSGTGGYTF
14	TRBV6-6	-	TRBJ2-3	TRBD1	TGTGCCAGCAGCCCCAGGGGGCGAGGAGATACGCAGTATTTT	CASSPRGRGDTQYF
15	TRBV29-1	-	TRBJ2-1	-	TGCAGCGTTGGGCAGGCCGGACAGTCCTACAATGAGCAGTTCTTC	CSVGQAGQSYNEQFF
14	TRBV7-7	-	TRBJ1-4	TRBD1	TGTGCCAGCAGCCCCGGGACAGGGGCCCAAAAACTGTTTTTT	CASSPGTGAQKLFF
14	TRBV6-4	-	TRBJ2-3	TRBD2	TGTGCCAGCAGTGCCGGACTAGAGGCAGATACGCAGTATTTT	CASSAGLEADTQYF
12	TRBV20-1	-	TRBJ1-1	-	TGCAGTGCTAGTTGGCAGAACACTGAAGCTTTCTTT	CSASWQNTEAFF
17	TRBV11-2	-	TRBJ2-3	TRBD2	TGTGCCAGCAGCGTCTCCTACGGCGGGGGATTAGGGATGGGGCAGTATTTT	CASSVSYGGGLGMGQYF
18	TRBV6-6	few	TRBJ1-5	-	TGTGCCAGCAGTCCTCTATCTTGGTACAGGGATAGCAATCAGCCCCAGCATTTT	CASSPLSWYRDSNQPQHF
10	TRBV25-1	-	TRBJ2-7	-	TGTGCCAGCAGTGAATACGAGCAGTACTTC	CASSEYEQYF
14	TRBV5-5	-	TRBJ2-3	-	TGTGCCAGCAGGGACCACCGGGGCACAGATACGCAGTATTTT	CASRDHRGTDTQYF
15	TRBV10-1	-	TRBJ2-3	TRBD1	TGCGCCAGCAGTGAGGGGACAGGGGCCACAGATACGCAGTATTTT	CASSEGTGATDTQYF
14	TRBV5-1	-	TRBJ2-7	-	TGCGCCAGCAGTTTACTAGCTAGCTCCTACGAGCAGTACTTC	CASSLLASSYEQYF
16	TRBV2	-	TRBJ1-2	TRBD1	TGTGCCAGCAGTGAAATGGGGGGAGGGGGCTTGTATGGCTACACCTTC	CASSEMGGGGLYGYTF
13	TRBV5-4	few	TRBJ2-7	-	TGTGCCAGCAGCTCCCGGGGCCTATACGAGCAGTACTTC	CASSSRGLYEQYF